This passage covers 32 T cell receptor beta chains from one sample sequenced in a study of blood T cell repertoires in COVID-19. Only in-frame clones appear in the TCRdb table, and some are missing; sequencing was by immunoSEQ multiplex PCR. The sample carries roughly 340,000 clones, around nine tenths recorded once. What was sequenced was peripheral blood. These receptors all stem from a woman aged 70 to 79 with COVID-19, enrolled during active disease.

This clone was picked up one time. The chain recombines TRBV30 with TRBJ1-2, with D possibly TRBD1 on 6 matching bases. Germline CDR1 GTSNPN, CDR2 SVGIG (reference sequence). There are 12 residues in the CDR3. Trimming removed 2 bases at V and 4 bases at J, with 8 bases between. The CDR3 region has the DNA TGTGCCTGGAGTAGGGACACCTATGGCTACACCTTC. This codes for CAWSRDTYGYTF.

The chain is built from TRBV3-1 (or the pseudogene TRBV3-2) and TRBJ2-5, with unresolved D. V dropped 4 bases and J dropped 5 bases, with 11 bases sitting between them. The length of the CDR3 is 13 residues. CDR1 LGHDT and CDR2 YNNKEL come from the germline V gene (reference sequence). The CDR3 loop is CASSPRNAETQYF. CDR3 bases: TGTGCCAGCAGCCCTAGGAACGCTGAGACCCAGTACTTC.

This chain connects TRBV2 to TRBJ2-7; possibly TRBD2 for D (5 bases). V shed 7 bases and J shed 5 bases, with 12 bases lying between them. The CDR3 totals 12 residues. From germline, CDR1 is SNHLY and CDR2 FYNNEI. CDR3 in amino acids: CASNEGADEQYF. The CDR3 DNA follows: TGTGCCAGCAACGAGGGTGCTGACGAGCAGTACTTC.

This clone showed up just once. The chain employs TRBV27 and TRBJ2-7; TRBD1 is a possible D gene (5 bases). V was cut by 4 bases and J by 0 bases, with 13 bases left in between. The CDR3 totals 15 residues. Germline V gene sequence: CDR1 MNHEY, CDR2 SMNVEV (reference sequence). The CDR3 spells CASSSVTEISYEQYF. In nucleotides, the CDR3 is TGTGCCAGCAGTTCCGTGACAGAGATCTCCTACGAGCAGTACTTC.

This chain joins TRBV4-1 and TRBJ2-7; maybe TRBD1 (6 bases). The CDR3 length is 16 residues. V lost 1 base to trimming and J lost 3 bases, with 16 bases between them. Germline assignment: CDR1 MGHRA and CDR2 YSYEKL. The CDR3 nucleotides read TGCGCCAGCAGCCAAGTTGGAACAGGGAAGATCTACGAGCAGTACTTC. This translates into CASSQVGTGKIYEQYF.

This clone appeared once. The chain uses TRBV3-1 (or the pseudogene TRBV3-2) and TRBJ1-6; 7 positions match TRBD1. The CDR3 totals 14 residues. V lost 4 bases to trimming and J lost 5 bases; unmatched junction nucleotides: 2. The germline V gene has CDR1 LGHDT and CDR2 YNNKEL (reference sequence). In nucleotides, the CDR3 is TGTGCCAGCAGCCGGGACAGCCATAATTCACCCCTCCACTTT. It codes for CASSRDSHNSPLHF.

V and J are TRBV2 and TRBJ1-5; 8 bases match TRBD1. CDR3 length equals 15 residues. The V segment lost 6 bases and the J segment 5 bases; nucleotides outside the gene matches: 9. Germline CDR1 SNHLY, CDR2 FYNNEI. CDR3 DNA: TGTGCCAGCAGGAGCGACAGGGGTTCTGATCAGCCCCAGCATTTT. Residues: CASRSDRGSDQPQHF.

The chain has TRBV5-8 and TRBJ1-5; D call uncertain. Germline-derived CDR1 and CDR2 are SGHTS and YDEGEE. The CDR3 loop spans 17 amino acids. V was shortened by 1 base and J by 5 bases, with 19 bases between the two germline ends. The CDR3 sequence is CASSLWPRGWKYQPQHF. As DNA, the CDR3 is TGTGCCAGCAGCTTGTGGCCCCGAGGTTGGAAATATCAGCCCCAGCATTTT.

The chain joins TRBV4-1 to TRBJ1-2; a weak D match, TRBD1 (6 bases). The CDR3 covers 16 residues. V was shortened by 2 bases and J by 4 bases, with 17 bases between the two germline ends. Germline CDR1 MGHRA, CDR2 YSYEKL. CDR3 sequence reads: CASSQPSRGGGYGYTF. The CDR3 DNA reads TGCGCCAGCAGCCAACCTTCCAGGGGCGGGGGCTATGGCTACACCTTC.

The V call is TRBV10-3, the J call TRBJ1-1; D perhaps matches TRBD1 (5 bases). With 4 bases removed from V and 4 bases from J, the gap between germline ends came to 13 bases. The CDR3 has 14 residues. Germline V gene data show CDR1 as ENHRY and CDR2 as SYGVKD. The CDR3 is CAISGAGYGTEAFF. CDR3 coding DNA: TGTGCCATCAGTGGGGCAGGGTATGGCACTGAAGCTTTCTTT.

CDR3 bases: TGTGCCAGCAGTTACTCAGGGAGGGGGTCACCCCTCCACTTT. It translates to CASSYSGRGSPLHF. The V call is TRBV6-5, the J call TRBJ1-6; perhaps TRBD1 as D (6 bases). Looked up from germline, CDR1 is MNHEY and CDR2 is SVGAGI. CDR3 length equals 14 residues. Trimming took 0 bases from V and 10 from J, leaving 10 bases between them.

Written as DNA, the CDR3 is TGCAGCGTTATTTGGGGCGGCTATGGCTACACCTTC. This translates into CSVIWGGYGYTF. This chain connects TRBV29-1 to TRBJ1-2, with D possibly matching TRBD1 (5 bases). Trimming pared 5 bases from V and 4 bases from J, leaving 11 bases between. The V gene's germline CDR1 is SQVTM and CDR2 ANQGSEA. The CDR3 is 12 residues long.

CDR3 region: CASSQSGAGGFTDTQYF. As DNA, the CDR3 is TGTGCCAGCAGCCAAAGTGGAGCGGGGGGGTTCACAGATACGCAGTATTTT. The chain recombines TRBV14 with TRBJ2-3; TRBD2 matches 10 bases. The CDR3 has 17 residues. Germline CDR1 is SGHDN and CDR2 is FVKESK. V lost 2 bases to trimming and J lost 2 bases; unmatched junction nucleotides: 7.

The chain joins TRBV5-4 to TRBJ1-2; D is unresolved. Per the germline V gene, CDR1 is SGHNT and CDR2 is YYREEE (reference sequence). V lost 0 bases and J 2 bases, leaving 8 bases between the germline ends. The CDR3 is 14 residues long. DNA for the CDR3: TGTGCCAGCAGCTTGGATCCAGGAAACTATGGCTACACCTTC. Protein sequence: CASSLDPGNYGYTF.

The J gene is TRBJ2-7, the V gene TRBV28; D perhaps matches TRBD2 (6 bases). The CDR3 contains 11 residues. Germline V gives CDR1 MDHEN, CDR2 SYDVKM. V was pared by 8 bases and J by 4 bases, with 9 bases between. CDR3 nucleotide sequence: TGTGCCAGCGGCGGGGAATACGAGCAGTACTTC. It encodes CASGGEYEQYF.

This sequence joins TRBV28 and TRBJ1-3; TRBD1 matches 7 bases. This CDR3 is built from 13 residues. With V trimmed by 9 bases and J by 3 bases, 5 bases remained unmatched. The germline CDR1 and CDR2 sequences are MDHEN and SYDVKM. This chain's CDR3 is CASSGGSGNTIYF. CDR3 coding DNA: TGTGCCAGTTCAGGGGGAAGTGGAAACACCATATATTTT. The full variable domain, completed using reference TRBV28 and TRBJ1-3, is DVKVTQSSRYLVKRTGEKVFLECVQDMDHENMFWYRQDPGLGLRLIYFSYDVKMKEKGDIPEGYSVSREKKERFSLILESASTNQTSMYLCASSGGSGNTIYFGEGSWLTVV.

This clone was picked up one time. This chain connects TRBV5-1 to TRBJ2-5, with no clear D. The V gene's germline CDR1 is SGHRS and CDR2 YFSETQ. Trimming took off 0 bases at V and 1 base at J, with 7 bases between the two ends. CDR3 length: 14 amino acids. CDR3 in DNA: TGCGCCAGCAGCTTGGAACAGCCCCAAGAGACCCAGTACTTC. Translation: CASSLEQPQETQYF.

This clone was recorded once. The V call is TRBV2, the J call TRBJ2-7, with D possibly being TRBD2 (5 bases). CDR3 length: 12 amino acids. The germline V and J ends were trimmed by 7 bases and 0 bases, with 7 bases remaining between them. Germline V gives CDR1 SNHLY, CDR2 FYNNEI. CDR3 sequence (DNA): TGTGCCAGCACCGGGGACTCCTACGAGCAGTACTTC. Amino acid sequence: CASTGDSYEQYF.

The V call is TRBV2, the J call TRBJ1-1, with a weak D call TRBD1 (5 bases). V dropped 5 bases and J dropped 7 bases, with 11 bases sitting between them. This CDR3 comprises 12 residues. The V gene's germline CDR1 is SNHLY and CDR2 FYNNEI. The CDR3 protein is CASSPRQSEAFF. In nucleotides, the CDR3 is TGTGCCAGCAGTCCCAGACAGAGTGAAGCTTTCTTT.

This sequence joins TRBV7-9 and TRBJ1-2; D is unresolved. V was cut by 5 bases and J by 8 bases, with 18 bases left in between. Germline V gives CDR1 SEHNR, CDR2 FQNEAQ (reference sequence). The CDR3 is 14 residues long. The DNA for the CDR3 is TGTGCCAGCAGCCCCCCCCTACCGTCGGGAGGCTACACCTTC. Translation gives CASSPPLPSGGYTF.

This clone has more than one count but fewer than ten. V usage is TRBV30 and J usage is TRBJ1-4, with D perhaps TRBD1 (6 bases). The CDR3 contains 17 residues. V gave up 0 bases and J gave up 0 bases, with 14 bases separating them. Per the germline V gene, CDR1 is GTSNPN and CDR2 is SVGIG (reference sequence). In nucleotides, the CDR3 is TGTGCCTGGAGTGTACCATTGGGGGCAGCAACTAATGAAAAACTGTTTTTT. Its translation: CAWSVPLGAATNEKLFF.

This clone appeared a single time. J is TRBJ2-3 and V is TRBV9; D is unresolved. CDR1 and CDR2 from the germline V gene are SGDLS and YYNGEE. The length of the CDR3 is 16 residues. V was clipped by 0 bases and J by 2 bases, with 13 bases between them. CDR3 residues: CASSVGGKFITDTQYF. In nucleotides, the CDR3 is TGTGCCAGCAGCGTAGGCGGCAAATTCATCACAGATACGCAGTATTTT.

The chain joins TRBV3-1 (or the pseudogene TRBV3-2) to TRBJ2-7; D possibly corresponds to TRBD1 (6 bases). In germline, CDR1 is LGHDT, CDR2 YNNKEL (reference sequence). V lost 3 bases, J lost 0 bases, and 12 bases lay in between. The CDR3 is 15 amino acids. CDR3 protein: CASSHPGQSSYEQYF. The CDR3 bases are TGTGCCAGCAGCCACCCGGGACAAAGCTCCTACGAGCAGTACTTC.

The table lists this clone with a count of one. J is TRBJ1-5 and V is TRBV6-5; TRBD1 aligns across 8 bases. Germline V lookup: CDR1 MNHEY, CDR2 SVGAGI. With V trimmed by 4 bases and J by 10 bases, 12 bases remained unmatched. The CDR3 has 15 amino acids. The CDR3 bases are TGTGCCAGCAGTTCCTACAGGGGGAGTATTTATCCCCAGCATTTT. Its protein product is CASSSYRGSIYPQHF.

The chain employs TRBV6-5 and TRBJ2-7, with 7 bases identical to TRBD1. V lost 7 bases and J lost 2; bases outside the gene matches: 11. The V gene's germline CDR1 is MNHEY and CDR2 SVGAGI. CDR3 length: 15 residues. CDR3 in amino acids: CASNLRGDRAYEQYF. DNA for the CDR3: TGTGCCAGCAACCTAAGAGGGGACAGAGCCTACGAGCAGTACTTC.

CDR3 nucleotide sequence: TGTGCCAGCCGGGACACTCAACTCTATGGCTACACCTTC. Protein: CASRDTQLYGYTF. The chain uses TRBV18 and TRBJ1-2, with TRBD1 as a possible D gene (6 bases). Trimming took 8 bases from V and 4 from J, leaving 14 bases between them. CDR3 length: 13 amino acids. CDR1 is KGHSH, CDR2 LQKENI, per germline.

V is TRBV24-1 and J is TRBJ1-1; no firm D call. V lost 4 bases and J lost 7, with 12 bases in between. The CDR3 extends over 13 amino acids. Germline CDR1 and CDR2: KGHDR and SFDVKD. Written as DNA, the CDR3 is TGTGCCACCAGTGACCCCAACAGTTATGAAGCTTTCTTT. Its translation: CATSDPNSYEAFF.

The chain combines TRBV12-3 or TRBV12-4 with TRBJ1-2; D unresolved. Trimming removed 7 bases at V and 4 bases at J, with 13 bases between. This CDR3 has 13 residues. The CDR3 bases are TGTGCCAGCAATGTTGGGCAGATCTATGGCTACACCTTC. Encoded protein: CASNVGQIYGYTF.

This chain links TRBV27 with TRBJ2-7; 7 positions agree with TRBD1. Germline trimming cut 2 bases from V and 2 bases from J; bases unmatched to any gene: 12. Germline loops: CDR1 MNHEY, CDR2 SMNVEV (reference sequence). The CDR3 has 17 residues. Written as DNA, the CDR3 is TGTGCCAGCAGTTTAGTCGCCTCTGAGACAGGGCCCTACGAGCAGTACTTC. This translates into CASSLVASETGPYEQYF.

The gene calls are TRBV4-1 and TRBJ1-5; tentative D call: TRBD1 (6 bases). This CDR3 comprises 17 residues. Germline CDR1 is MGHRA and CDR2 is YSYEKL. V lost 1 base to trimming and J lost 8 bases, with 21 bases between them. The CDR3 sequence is CASSQGPVPLTGKPQHF. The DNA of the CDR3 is TGCGCCAGCAGCCAAGGTCCCGTTCCCCTAACAGGGAAGCCCCAGCATTTT.

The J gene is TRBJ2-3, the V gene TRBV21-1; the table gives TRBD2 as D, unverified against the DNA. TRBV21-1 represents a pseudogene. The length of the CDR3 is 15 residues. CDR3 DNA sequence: TGTGCCAGCAGCAAACTAGCGGGCCCCACAGATACGCAGTATTTT. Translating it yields CASSKLAGPTDTQYF.

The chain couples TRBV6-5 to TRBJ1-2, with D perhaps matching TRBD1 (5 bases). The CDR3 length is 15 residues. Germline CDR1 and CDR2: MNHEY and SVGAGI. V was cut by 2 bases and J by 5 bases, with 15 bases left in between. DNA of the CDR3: TGTGCCAGCAGTTACAGAGGCGGGGGTTATTATGGCTACACCTTC. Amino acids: CASSYRGGGYYGYTF.